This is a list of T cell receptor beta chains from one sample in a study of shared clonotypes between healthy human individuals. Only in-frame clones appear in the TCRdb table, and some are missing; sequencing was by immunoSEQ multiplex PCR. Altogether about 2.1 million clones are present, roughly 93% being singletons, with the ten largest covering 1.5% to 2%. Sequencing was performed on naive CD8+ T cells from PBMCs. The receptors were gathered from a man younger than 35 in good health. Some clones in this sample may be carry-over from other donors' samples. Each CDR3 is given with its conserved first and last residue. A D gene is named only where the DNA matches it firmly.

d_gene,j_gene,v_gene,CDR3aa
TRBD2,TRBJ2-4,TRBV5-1,CASSPSGASGSGGIQYF
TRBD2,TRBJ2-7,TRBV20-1,CSASRGDEQYF
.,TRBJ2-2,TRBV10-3,CAISEVGPGELFF
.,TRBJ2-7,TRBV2,CASSEAMGFSYEQYF
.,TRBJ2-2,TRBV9,CASSPNAGELFF
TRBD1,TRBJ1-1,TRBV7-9,CASSPGQGTYTEAFF
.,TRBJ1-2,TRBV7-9,CASSLSSIYGYTF
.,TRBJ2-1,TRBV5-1,CASTEIGQSNEQFF
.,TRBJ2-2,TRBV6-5,CASSYKGTRELFF
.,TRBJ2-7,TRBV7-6,CASSFSRGSYEQYF
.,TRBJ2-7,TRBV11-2,CASSGPLDPHYEQYF
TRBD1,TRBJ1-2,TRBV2,CASSENWTGGYGYTF
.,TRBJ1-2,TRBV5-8,CASSLTDSPFNYGYTF
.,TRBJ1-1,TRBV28,CASRPGRSTEAFF
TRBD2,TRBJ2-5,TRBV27,CASSTRLAGGVWTQYF
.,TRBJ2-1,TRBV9,CASSATSSYNEQFF
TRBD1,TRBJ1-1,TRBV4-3,CASSQGTGLWTEAFF
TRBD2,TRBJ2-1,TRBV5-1,CASSLGTSGYNEQFF
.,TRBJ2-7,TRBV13,CASSFRGTYSYEQYF
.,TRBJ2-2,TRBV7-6,CASSLASRRGTGELFF
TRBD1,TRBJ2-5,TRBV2,CASSATGSGTQYF
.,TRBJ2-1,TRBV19,CASLPARGLSNEQFF
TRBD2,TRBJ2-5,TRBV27,CASSPGLERETQYF
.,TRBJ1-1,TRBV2,CANQGGVLNTEAFF
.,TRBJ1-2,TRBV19,CASRVGANYGYTF
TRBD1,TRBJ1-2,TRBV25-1,CASSKLTGVQFYGYTF
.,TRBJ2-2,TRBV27,CASSLSGTLNTGELFF
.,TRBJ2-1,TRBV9,CASSSTGYNEQFF
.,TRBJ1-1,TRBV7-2,CASSLVQGSGNTEAFF
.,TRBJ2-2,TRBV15,CATSREFSAMGLPGELFF
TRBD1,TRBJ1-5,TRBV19,CASSPDRSSFDQPQHF
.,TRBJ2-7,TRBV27,CASSPNLHEQYF
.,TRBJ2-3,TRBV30,CAWKEARDTQYF
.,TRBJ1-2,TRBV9,CASSVGGGANYGYTF
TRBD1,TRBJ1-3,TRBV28,CASRSEDRVEGNTIYF
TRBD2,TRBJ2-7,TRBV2,CASSVARSLAGTPYEQYF
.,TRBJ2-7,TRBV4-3,CASSQERMAHYEQYF
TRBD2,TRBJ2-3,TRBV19,CASSPLAGYTDTQYF
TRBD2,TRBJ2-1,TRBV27,CASSLSSGSYNEQFF
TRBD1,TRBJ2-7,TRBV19,CASSITGVSYEQYF
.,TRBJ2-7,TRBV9,CASSPDRINEQYF
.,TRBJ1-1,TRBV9,CASSVGGLPSPEAFF
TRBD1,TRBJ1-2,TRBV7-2,CASSPRQGNYGYTF
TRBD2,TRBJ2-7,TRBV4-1,CASSQYPGLAGDEQYF
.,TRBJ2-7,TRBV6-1,CASSDRGSRHEQYF
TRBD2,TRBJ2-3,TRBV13,CASSFVSGGTDTQYF
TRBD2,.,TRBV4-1,CASSQLLANLDEQYF
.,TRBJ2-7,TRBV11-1,CASSPGFYEQYF
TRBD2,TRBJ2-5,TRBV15,CATSRVLALQETQYF
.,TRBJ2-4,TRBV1,CTSSQGRGQGRNIQYF
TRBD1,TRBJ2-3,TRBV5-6,CASSVGTGQRRTQYF
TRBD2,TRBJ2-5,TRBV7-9,CASSLGTSSEETQYF